These 5 T cell receptor beta chains were all obtained from the same sample, sequenced in a study of blood T cell repertoires in COVID-19. Assay used: immunoSEQ multiplex PCR; TCRdb lists only in-frame clones, some missing. Found here are about 300,000 clones, about 90% of them singletons; the top ten hold over 3.5%. The sequenced sample was PBMCs or T cells enriched from blood (not recorded which). All receptors derive from a woman between 18 and 29 years old with acute COVID-19.

The CDR3 DNA reads as TGTGCCAGCAGCCCGGGGACAGGGTCCCTCTACGAGCAGTACTTC. Amino acids: CASSPGTGSLYEQYF. The V and J genes are TRBV7-3 and TRBJ2-7, with 9 bases matching TRBD1. The CDR3 runs to 15 residues. Germline V gene sequence: CDR1 SGHTA, CDR2 FQGTGA. The V segment lost 5 bases and the J segment 3 bases; nucleotides outside the gene matches: 8.

The chain joins TRBV27 to TRBJ2-3; TRBD1 matches at 9 bases. CDR3 size: 16 residues. The germline V gene has CDR1 MNHEY and CDR2 SMNVEV (reference sequence). V lost 5 bases and J lost 3; bases outside the gene matches: 9. Here the CDR3 DNA reads TGTGCCAGCAGTCCTGGACAGGGGCCCGATACAGATACGCAGTATTTT. Its protein is CASSPGQGPDTDTQYF.

This chain joins TRBV2 and TRBJ1-6, with TRBD1 identical over 8 bases. The germline CDR1 and CDR2 sequences are SNHLY and FYNNEI. The trim removed 6 bases at V and 6 bases at J, leaving 13 bases unmatched. The CDR3 covers 17 residues. This CDR3 reads CASRSNRGGPINSPLHF. The CDR3 nucleotides read TGTGCCAGCAGGTCGAACAGGGGGGGCCCGATTAATTCACCCCTCCACTTT.

The chain links TRBV11-2 to TRBJ2-7; D might be TRBD1 (7 bases). V lost 5 bases to trimming and J lost 6 bases, with 14 bases between them. Germline V CDR1 and CDR2: SGHAT, FQNNGV. The CDR3 contains 13 residues. In DNA, the CDR3 is TGTGCCAGCAGCCAAGGACAGGAGGGCGAGCAGTACTTC. This encodes CASSQGQEGEQYF.

The CDR3 loop is CAWSVTGPGTGELFF. DNA for the CDR3: TGTGCCTGGAGTGTGACAGGACCGGGCACCGGGGAGCTGTTTTTT. This chain uses TRBV30 with TRBJ2-2, with D tentatively TRBD1 (6 bases). The V gene lost 0 bases and the J gene lost 4 bases, with 12 bases spanning the gap. Germline-derived CDR1 and CDR2 are GTSNPN and SVGIG (reference sequence). This CDR3 spans 15 amino acids.